The 3 T cell receptor beta chains reported below all come from one sample, sequenced in a study of neurological immune-mediated disorders. Time point: longitudinal time-point 3. TCRdb redid the calling of the 5' RACE reads with MiXCR, one entry per CDR3 protein. This table holds 84,000 or so distinct CDR3 sequences, roughly 4.5% found once. Source material: PBMCs. Receptors originate from a woman in her sixties or seventies with multiple sclerosis.

This clonotype was observed many times. The chain is built from TRBV5-1 and TRBJ1-6; the match to TRBD1 covers 10 bases. The CDR3 consists of 16 residues. CDR1 is SGHRS, CDR2 YFSETQ, per germline. The V segment lost 0 bases and the J segment 5 bases; nucleotides outside the gene matches: 2. The CDR3 is CASSLAGQGDNSPLHF. The CDR3 nucleotides are TGCGCCAGCAGCTTGGCAGGACAGGGGGATAATTCACCCCTCCACTTT.

This clonotype was observed at least ten times. The chain employs TRBV7-6 and TRBJ2-5; TRBD2 matches at 8 bases. Germline V gene data show CDR1 as SGHVS and CDR2 as FNYEAQ. The CDR3 length is 13 residues. V shed 3 bases and J 4 bases; nucleotides not matched to a gene: 1. CDR3 region: CASSLGLVETQYF. As DNA, the CDR3 is TGTGCCAGCAGCTTGGGACTAGTAGAGACCCAGTACTTC.

This clonotype has a count of ten or more. The rearrangement links TRBV7-9 to TRBJ1-2; the D is unclear. CDR1 and CDR2 from the germline V gene are SEHNR and FQNEAQ (reference sequence). The CDR3 has 13 residues. The V gene lost 2 bases and the J gene lost 2 bases, with 6 bases spanning the gap. This CDR3 is CASSLLQNYGYTF. The CDR3 DNA reads TGTGCCAGCAGCTTACTACAGAACTATGGCTACACCTTC.